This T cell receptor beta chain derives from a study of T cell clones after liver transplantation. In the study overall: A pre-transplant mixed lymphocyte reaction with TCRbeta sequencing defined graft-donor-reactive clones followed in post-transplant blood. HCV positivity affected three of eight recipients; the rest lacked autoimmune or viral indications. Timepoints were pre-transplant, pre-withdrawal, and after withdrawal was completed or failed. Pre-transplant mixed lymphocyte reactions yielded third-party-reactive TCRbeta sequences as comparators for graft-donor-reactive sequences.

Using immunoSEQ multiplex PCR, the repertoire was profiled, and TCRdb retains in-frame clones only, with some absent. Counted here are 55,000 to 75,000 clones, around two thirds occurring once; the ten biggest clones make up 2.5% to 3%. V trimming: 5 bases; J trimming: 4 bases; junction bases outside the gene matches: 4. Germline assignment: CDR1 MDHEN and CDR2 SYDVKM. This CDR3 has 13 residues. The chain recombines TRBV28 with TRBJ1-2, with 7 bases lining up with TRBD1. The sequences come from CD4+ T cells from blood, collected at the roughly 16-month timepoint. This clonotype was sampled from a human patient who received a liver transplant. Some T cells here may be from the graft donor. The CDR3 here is CASSGDRIYGYTF. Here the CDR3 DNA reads TGTGCCAGCAGTGGGGACAGAATCTATGGCTACACCTTC.